Below, 19 T cell receptor beta chains from the same sample are listed, as sequenced in a study of T cell responses to AZD1222 COVID-19 vaccine. Clones were sequenced by immunoSEQ multiplex PCR, and TCRdb holds only the in-frame ones, with some missing. Here the sample spans 100,000 or so clones, 90% to 95% being singletons. The sequencing used peripheral blood, collected on day 0 of AZD1222 vaccination. Source of these receptors: an adult in good health.

CDR3 nucleotide sequence: TGTGCCAGCAGTTATTCCGGAATCATGAACACTGAAGCTTTCTTT. Translating gives CASSYSGIMNTEAFF. The chain recombines TRBV6-2 or TRBV6-3 with TRBJ1-1; D gene ambiguous. The V end was cut by 3 bases, the J end by 0 bases, with 11 bases between. Germline V gene lookup returns CDR1 MNHEY and CDR2 SVGEGT. The CDR3 is made up of 15 amino acids.

The genes are TRBV7-3 and TRBJ2-3; possible D gene TRBD2, 6 bases. Germline V gene data show CDR1 as SGHTA and CDR2 as FQGTGA. This CDR3 comprises 15 residues. V was trimmed by 1 base and J by 1 base, leaving 9 bases between them. CDR3 in amino acids: CASSLIPGGTDTQYF. DNA of the CDR3: TGTGCCAGCAGCTTAATCCCGGGGGGCACAGATACGCAGTATTTT.

Written as DNA, the CDR3 is TGTGCCAGCAGCTCCTCAGCGGGGGGAGTCCAGCAGTACTTC. Its protein is CASSSSAGGVQQYF. The V gene is TRBV7-2, the J gene TRBJ2-7, with 9 bases matching TRBD2. Trimming removed 4 bases from V and 8 bases from J; junction bases left unmatched: 9. Germline V CDR1 and CDR2: SGHTA, FQGNSA. The CDR3 sequence is 14 residues long. The full variable domain, rest sourced from reference TRBV7-2 and TRBJ2-7, is GAGVSQSPSNKVTEKGKDVELRCDPISGHTALYWYRQSLGQGLEFLIYFQGNSAPDKSGLPSDRFSAERTGGSVSTLTIQRTQQEDSAVYLCASSSSAGGVQQYFGPGTRLTVT.

This clone turned up a few times. This chain links TRBV11-2 with TRBJ1-1, with D unresolved. The CDR3 is 14 amino acids. From germline, CDR1 is SGHAT and CDR2 FQNNGV. With 5 bases removed from V and 1 base from J, the gap between germline ends came to 11 bases. CDR3 region: CASSPNVPNTEAFF. DNA for the CDR3: TGTGCCAGCAGCCCGAACGTCCCGAACACTGAAGCTTTCTTT.

This clone was found once. The chain couples TRBV18 to TRBJ1-2; no definite D call. CDR1 is KGHSH and CDR2 is LQKENI in the germline V gene. Trimming took off 4 bases at V and 5 bases at J, with 5 bases between the two ends. This CDR3 comprises 11 residues. In nucleotides, the CDR3 is TGTGCCAGCTCACAAGAGTATGGCTACACCTTC. The encoded protein is CASSQEYGYTF.

V and J are TRBV5-1 and TRBJ2-1; 7 bases map to TRBD2. From germline, CDR1 is SGHRS and CDR2 YFSETQ. The CDR3 has 15 amino acids. V gave up 0 bases and J gave up 3 bases; unmatched junction bases: 3. The CDR3 region has the DNA TGCGCCAGCAGCTTGGTGGCTAGCGGCTACAATGAGCAGTTCTTC. This sequence encodes CASSLVASGYNEQFF. Variable domain in full (rest from reference TRBV5-1 and TRBJ2-1): KAGVTQTPRYLIKTRGQQVTLSCSPISGHRSVSWYQQTPGQGLQFLFEYFSETQRNKGNFPGRFSGRQFSNSRSEMNVSTLELGDSALYLCASSLVASGYNEQFFGPGTRLTVL.

The chain uses TRBV5-4 and TRBJ1-1, with D possibly being TRBD1 (5 bases). This CDR3 is 12 amino acids long. Trimming took off 4 bases at V and 7 bases at J, with 11 bases between the two ends. Germline V CDR1 and CDR2: SGHNT, YYREEE (reference sequence). CDR3 nucleotides: TGTGCCAGCAGCGCGGGGGTTTTTGAAGCTTTCTTT. It encodes CASSAGVFEAFF.

V gene TRBV15 combines with J gene TRBJ2-5, with TRBD2 matching over 7 bases. The CDR3 contains 15 residues. Per germline, CDR1 LNHNV and CDR2 YYDKDF (reference sequence). The V and J ends lost 0 bases and 6 bases, in that order; junction bases with no gene match: 7. In DNA, the CDR3 is TGTGCCACCAGCAGAGATGCCGGGAGGCAGCAGACCCAGTACTTC. Protein: CATSRDAGRQQTQYF. The full variable domain, rest sourced from reference TRBV15 and TRBJ2-5, is DAMVIQNPRYQVTQFGKPVTLSCSQTLNHNVMYWYQQKSSQAPKLLFHYYDKDFNNEADTPDNFQSRRPNTSFCFLDIRSPGLGDTAMYLCATSRDAGRQQTQYFGPGTRLLVL.

This sequence joins TRBV11-2 and TRBJ1-1; D may be TRBD1 (6 bases). Germline assignment: CDR1 SGHAT and CDR2 FQNNGV. CDR3 length: 15 amino acids. With 5 bases removed from V and 1 base from J, the gap between germline ends came to 14 bases. CDR3 protein: CASSTMTGENTEAFF. The CDR3 bases are TGTGCCAGCAGCACCATGACAGGCGAGAACACTGAAGCTTTCTTT. Supplemented by reference TRBV11-2 and TRBJ1-1, the full variable domain reads EAGVAQSPRYKIIEKRQSVAFWCNPISGHATLYWYQQILGQGPKLLIQFQNNGVVDDSQLPKDRFSAERLKGVDSTLKIQPAKLEDSAVYLCASSTMTGENTEAFFGQGTRLTVV.

This clone was observed a single time. This chain connects TRBV6-5 to TRBJ2-3; 7 nucleotides match TRBD1. J lost 2 bases, V lost 6 bases, and 5 bases had no gene match. The CDR3 runs 14 residues. Germline lookup yields CDR1 MNHEY and CDR2 SVGAGI. The CDR3 loop reads CASSSTGITDTQYF. The DNA of the CDR3 is TGTGCCAGCAGCTCGACAGGGATCACAGATACGCAGTATTTT.

The chain couples TRBV2 to TRBJ2-3; a weak D match, TRBD1 (6 bases). The germline gives CDR1 SNHLY, CDR2 FYNNEI. CDR3 length: 15 amino acids. Trimming stripped 6 bases from V and 3 bases from J, with 16 bases between. The CDR3 loop is CASSESGRGTDTQYF. The CDR3, as DNA: TGTGCCAGCAGCGAGAGCGGCAGGGGTACAGATACGCAGTATTTT.

This chain connects TRBV10-3 to TRBJ1-6, with 8 bases aligning to TRBD1. The CDR3 consists of 14 residues. Germline CDR1 reads ENHRY; CDR2 reads SYGVKD. Trimming removed 6 bases from V and 9 bases from J; junction bases left unmatched: 7. The CDR3 region is CAIRMDRDGSPLHF. In DNA, the CDR3 is TGTGCCATCAGGATGGACAGGGACGGTTCACCCCTCCACTTT.

This chain uses TRBV16 with TRBJ1-2; D not resolved. Trimming took off 2 bases at V and 0 bases at J, with 13 bases between the two ends. Looked up from germline, CDR1 is KGHSY and CDR2 is FQNENV. The CDR3 covers 16 residues. In nucleotides, the CDR3 is TGTGCCAGCAGCCAAAATTCCAGGATCTCTAACTATGGCTACACCTTC. Translating gives CASSQNSRISNYGYTF.

This chain links TRBV7-9 with TRBJ1-1; 9 nucleotides align to TRBD1. Germline CDR1 and CDR2: SEHNR and FQNEAQ (reference sequence). The CDR3 covers 15 residues. The J segment lost 2 bases and the V segment lost 5 bases, leaving 6 bases of the junction unmatched. CDR3 nucleotides: TGTGCCAGCAGCCCTAGACAGGGGGTTAACACTGAAGCTTTCTTT. It specifies CASSPRQGVNTEAFF. The complete variable domain, with remaining parts taken from reference TRBV7-9 and TRBJ1-1, reads DTGVSQNPRHKITKRGQNVTFRCDPISEHNRLYWYRQTLGQGPEFLTYFQNEAQLEKSRLLSDRFSAERPKGSFSTLEIQRTEQGDSAMYLCASSPRQGVNTEAFFGQGTRLTVV.

The rearrangement links TRBV7-2 to TRBJ2-5; 11 positions match TRBD2. V lost 5 bases and J lost 6; bases outside the gene matches: 11. This CDR3 has 16 amino acids. Germline values: CDR1 SGHTA, CDR2 FQGNSA. The CDR3, as DNA: TGTGCCAGCAGCGGGGTTACTAGCGGGGGTAGGAAGACCCAGTACTTC. The encoded protein is CASSGVTSGGRKTQYF.

The gene calls are TRBV28 and TRBJ1-3; D is unresolved. This CDR3 has 15 residues. Germline CDR1 and CDR2: MDHEN and SYDVKM. V was pared by 3 bases and J by 0 bases, with 9 bases between. The CDR3 nucleotides are TGTGCCAGCAGTTTTCAGACCTCCTCTGGAAACACCATATATTTT. Encoded protein: CASSFQTSSGNTIYF.

The chain links TRBV6-5 to TRBJ1-2; 10 positions match TRBD1. V gave up 6 bases and J gave up 3 bases; unmatched junction bases: 4. Germline assignment: CDR1 MNHEY and CDR2 SVGAGI. This CDR3 region has 14 residues. The CDR3 coding sequence is TGTGCCAGCAGCGGGACAGGGGATGACTATGGCTACACCTTC. Protein product: CASSGTGDDYGYTF.

The chain recombines TRBV25-1 with TRBJ1-1; 10 bases line up with TRBD1. From germline, CDR1 is MGHDK and CDR2 SYGVNS. The CDR3 has 17 amino acids. Germline trimming cut 6 bases from V and 5 bases from J; bases unmatched to any gene: 15. The CDR3 sequence: CASRRPGQGNLRTEAFF. In DNA form, the CDR3 reads TGTGCCAGCAGACGACCGGGACAGGGGAATCTGAGGACTGAAGCTTTCTTT. Complete variable domain (other parts from reference TRBV25-1 and TRBJ1-1): EADIYQTPRYLVIGTGKKITLECSQTMGHDKMYWYQQDPGMELHLIHYSYGVNSTEKGDLSSESTVSRIRTEHFPLTLESARPSHTSQYLCASRRPGQGNLRTEAFFGQGTRLTVV.

V is TRBV5-4 and J is TRBJ2-5, with TRBD2 as a possible D gene (5 bases). The ends were cut back, 0 bases at V and 5 bases at J, with 11 bases in the middle. The germline gives CDR1 SGHNT, CDR2 YYREEE (reference sequence). The CDR3 spans 14 residues. CDR3 region: CASSLGVAPETQYF. The CDR3 coding sequence is TGTGCCAGCAGCTTGGGAGTAGCGCCGGAGACCCAGTACTTC.